One T cell receptor beta chain is described in this entry. In the authors' workflow: Reference gene primer amplification gave estimated nucleated cell counts. This table comes from immunoSEQ multiplex PCR, and its TCRdb copy is limited to in-frame clones, with some not included. V and J calls and clone size are given by that table; D and trimming were obtained from the DNA. The sample lists 250,000 or so clones, roughly 90% occurring once. This sample is part of a study of blood T cell repertoires in COVID-19. Study summary: The study drew acute and convalescent COVID-19 samples from the United States, Italy and Spain. T cells, B-cell-depleted T cells, or PBMCs supplied cDNA or gDNA.

This CDR3 has 16 amino acids. From germline, CDR1 is KGHSH and CDR2 LQKENI. J lost 4 bases, V lost 3 bases, and 6 bases had no gene match. The material sequenced was peripheral blood. The genes are TRBV18 and TRBJ2-2; TRBD2 agrees at 9 bases. This receptor was identified in a man aged 60 to 69 with acute or convalescent COVID-19. CDR3 nucleotide sequence: TGTGCCAGCTCACCTAGCGGGGGACAAGGCACCGGGGAGCTGTTTTTT. Residues: CASSPSGGQGTGELFF.